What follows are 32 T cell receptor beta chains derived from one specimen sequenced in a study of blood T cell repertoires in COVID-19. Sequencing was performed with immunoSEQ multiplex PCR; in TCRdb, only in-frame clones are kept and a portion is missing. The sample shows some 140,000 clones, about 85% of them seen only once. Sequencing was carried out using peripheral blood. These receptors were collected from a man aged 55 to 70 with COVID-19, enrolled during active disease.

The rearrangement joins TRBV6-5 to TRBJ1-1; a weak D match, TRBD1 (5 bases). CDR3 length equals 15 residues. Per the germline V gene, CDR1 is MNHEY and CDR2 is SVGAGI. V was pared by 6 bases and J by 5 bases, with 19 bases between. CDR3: CASRGGRMGGTEAFF. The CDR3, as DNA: TGTGCCAGCAGGGGCGGGAGGATGGGGGGGACTGAAGCTTTCTTT.

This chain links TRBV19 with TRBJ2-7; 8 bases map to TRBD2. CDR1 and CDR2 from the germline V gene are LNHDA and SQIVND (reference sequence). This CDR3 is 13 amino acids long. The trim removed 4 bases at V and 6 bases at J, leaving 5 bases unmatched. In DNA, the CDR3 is TGTGCCAGTAGTAAAGCGGGAGTCATCGAGCAGTACTTC. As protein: CASSKAGVIEQYF. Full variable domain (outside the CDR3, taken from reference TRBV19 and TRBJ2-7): DGGITQSPKYLFRKEGQNVTLSCEQNLNHDAMYWYRQDPGQGLRLIYYSQIVNDFQKGDIAEGYSVSREKKESFPLTVTSAQKNPTAFYLCASSKAGVIEQYFGPGTRLTVT.

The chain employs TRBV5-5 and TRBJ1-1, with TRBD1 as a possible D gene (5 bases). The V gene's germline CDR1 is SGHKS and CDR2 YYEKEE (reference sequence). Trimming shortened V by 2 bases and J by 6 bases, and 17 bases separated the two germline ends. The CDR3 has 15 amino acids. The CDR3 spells CASSFGLQGGAEAFF. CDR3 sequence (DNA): TGTGCCAGCAGCTTTGGCCTTCAGGGTGGAGCTGAAGCTTTCTTT.

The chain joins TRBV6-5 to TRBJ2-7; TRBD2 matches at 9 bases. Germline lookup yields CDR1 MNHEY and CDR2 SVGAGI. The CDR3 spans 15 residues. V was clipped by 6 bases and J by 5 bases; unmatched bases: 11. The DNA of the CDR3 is TGTGCCAGCAGCTTATTAGGGACTAGCCTTAACGAGCAGTACTTC. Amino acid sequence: CASSLLGTSLNEQYF.

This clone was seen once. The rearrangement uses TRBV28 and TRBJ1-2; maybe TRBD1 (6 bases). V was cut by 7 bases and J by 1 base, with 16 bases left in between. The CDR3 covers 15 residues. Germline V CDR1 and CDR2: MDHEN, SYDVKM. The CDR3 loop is CASNEDSSYNYGYTF. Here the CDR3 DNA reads TGTGCCAGCAACGAGGACAGTAGTTATAACTATGGCTACACCTTC.

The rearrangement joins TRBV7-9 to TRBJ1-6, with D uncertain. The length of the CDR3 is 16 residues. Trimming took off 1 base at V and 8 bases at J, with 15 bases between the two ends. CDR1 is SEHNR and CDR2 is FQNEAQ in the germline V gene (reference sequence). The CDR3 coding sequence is TGTGCCAGCAGCTTAGGAGCTCAGGATGGGCATTCACCCCTCCACTTT. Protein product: CASSLGAQDGHSPLHF.

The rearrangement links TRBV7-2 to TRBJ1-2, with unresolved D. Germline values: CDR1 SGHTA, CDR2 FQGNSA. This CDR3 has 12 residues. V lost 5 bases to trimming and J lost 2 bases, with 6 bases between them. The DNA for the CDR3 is TGTGCCAGCAGCCATCGGAACTATGGCTACACCTTC. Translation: CASSHRNYGYTF.

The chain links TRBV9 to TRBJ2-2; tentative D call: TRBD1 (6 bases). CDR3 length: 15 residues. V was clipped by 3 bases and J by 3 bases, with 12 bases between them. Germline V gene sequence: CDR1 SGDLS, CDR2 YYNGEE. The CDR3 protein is CASSEGVLDTGELFF. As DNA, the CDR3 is TGTGCCAGCAGCGAGGGGGTTTTGGACACCGGGGAGCTGTTTTTT.

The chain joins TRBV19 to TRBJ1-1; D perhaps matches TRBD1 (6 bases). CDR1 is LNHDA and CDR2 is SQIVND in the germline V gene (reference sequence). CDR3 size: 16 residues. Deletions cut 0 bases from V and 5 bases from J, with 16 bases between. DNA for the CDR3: TGTGCCAGTAGTATAGATCTGCGGGGGCCAGGAACTGAAGCTTTCTTT. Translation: CASSIDLRGPGTEAFF.

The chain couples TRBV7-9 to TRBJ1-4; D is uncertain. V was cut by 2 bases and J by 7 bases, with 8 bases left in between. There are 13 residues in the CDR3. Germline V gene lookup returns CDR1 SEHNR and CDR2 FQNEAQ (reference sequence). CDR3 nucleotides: TGTGCCAGCAGCTTAATGGCGGGTGAAAAACTGTTTTTT. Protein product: CASSLMAGEKLFF.

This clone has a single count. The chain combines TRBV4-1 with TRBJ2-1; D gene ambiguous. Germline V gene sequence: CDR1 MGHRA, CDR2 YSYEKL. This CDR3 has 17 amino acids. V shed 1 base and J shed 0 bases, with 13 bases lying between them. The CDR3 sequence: CASSQGFGASSYNEQFF. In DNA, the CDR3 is TGCGCCAGCAGCCAAGGTTTTGGTGCGAGCTCCTACAATGAGCAGTTCTTC.

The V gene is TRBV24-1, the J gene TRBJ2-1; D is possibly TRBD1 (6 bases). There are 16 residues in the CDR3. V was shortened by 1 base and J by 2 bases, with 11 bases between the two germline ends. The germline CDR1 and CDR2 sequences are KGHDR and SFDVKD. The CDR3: CATSDLMTGTYNEQFF. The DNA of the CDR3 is TGTGCCACCAGTGATTTAATGACAGGAACCTACAATGAGCAGTTCTTC.

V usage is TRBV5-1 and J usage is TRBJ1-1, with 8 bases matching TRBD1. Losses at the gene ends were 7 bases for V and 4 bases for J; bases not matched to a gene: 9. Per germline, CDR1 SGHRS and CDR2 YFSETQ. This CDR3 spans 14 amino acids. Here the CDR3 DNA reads TGCGCCAGCGGGTACCTGGACAGGGCCACTGAAGCTTTCTTT. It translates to CASGYLDRATEAFF. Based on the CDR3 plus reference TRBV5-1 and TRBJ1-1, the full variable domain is KAGVTQTPRYLIKTRGQQVTLSCSPISGHRSVSWYQQTPGQGLQFLFEYFSETQRNKGNFPGRFSGRQFSNSRSEMNVSTLELGDSALYLCASGYLDRATEAFFGQGTRLTVV.

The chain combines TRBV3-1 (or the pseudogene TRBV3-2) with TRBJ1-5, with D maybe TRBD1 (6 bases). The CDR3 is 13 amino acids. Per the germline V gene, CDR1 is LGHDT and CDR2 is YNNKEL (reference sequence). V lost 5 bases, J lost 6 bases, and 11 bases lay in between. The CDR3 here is CASSAGDAQPQHF. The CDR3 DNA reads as TGTGCCAGCAGCGCAGGGGATGCTCAGCCCCAGCATTTT.

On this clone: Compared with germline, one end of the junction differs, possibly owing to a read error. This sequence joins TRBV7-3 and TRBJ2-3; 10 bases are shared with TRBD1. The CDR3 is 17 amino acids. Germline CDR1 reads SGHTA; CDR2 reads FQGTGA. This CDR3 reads CASSITGTGDYTDTQYF. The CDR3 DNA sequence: TGTGCCAGCAGCATAACCGGGACAGGGGACTACACAGATACGCAGTATTTT. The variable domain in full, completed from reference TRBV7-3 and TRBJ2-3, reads GAGVSQTPSNKVTEKGKYVELRCDPISGHTALYWYRQSLGQGPEFLIYFQGTGAADDSGLPNDRFFAVRPEGSVSTLKIQRTERGDSAVYLCASSITGTGDYTDTQYFGPGTRLTVL.

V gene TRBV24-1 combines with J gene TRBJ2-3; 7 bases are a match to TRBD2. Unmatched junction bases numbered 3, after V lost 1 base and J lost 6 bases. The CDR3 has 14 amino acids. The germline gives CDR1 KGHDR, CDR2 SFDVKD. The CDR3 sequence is CATSDLSGGDTQYF. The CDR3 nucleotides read TGTGCCACCAGTGATTTATCGGGGGGTGATACGCAGTATTTT.

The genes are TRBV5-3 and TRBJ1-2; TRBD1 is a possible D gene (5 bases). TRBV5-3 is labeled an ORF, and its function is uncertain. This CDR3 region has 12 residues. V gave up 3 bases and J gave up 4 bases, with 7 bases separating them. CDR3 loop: CARSSTVYGYTF. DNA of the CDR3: TGTGCCAGAAGCTCGACAGTCTATGGCTACACCTTC.

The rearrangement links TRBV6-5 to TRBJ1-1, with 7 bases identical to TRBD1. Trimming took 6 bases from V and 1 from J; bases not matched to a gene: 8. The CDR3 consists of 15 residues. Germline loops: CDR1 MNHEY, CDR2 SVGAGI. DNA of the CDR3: TGTGCCAGCAGGTCGGGACAGTCAGCGAACACTGAAGCTTTCTTT. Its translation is CASRSGQSANTEAFF.

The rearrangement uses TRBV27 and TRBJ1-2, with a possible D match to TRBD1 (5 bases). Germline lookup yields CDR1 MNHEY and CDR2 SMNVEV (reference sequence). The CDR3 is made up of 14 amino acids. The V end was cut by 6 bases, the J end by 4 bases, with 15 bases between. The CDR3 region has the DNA TGTGCCAGCAGCCCGGACCAGGGTCTCTATGGCTACACCTTC. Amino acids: CASSPDQGLYGYTF.

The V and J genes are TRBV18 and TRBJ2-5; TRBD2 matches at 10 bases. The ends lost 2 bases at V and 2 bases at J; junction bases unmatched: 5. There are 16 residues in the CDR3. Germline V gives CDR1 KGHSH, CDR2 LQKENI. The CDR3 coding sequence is TGTGCCAGCTCACCAGGGGGACTAGCGACTCAAGAGACCCAGTACTTC. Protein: CASSPGGLATQETQYF.

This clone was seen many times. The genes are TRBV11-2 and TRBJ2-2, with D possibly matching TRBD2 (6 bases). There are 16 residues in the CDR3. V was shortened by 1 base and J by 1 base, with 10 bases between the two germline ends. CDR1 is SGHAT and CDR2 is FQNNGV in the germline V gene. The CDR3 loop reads CASSLVAGLNTGELFF. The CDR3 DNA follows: TGTGCCAGCAGCTTAGTTGCGGGACTGAACACCGGGGAGCTGTTTTTT. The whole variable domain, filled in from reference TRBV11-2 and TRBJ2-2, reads EAGVAQSPRYKIIEKRQSVAFWCNPISGHATLYWYQQILGQGPKLLIQFQNNGVVDDSQLPKDRFSAERLKGVDSTLKIQPAKLEDSAVYLCASSLVAGLNTGELFFGEGSRLTVL.

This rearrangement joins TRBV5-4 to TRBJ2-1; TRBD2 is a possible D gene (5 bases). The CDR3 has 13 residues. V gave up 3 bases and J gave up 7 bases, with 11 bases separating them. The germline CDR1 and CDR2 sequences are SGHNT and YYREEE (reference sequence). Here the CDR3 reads CASSSPRENEQFF. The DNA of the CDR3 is TGTGCCAGCAGCTCCCCCCGGGAAAATGAGCAGTTCTTC.

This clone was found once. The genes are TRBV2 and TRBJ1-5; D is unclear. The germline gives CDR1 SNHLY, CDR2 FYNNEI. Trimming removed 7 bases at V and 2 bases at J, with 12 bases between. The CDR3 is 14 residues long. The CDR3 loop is CASNPDGGNQPQHF. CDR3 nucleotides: TGTGCCAGCAATCCCGACGGGGGCAATCAGCCCCAGCATTTT.

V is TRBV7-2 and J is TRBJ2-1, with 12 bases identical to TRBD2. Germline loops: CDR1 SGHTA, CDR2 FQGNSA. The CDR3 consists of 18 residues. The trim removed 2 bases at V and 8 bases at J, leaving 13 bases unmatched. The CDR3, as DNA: TGTGCCAGCAGCTTACTGCCCCTATCTAGCGGGGGGGCGGATGAGCAGTTCTTC. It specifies CASSLLPLSSGGADEQFF. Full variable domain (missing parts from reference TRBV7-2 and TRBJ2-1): GAGVSQSPSNKVTEKGKDVELRCDPISGHTALYWYRQSLGQGLEFLIYFQGNSAPDKSGLPSDRFSAERTGGSVSTLTIQRTQQEDSAVYLCASSLLPLSSGGADEQFFGPGTRLTVL.

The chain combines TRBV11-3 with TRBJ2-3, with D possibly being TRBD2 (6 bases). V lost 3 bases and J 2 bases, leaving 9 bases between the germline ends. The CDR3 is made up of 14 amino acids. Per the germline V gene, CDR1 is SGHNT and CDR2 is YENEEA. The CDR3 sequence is CASSFRGVTDTQYF. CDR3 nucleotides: TGTGCCAGCAGCTTCCGCGGGGTCACAGATACGCAGTATTTT.

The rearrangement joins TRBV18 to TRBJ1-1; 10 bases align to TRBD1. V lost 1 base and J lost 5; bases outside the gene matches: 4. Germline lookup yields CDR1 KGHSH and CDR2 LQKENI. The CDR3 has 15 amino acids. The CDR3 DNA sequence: TGTGCCAGCTCACCACGACAGGGGGCGCTTACTGAAGCTTTCTTT. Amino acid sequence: CASSPRQGALTEAFF.

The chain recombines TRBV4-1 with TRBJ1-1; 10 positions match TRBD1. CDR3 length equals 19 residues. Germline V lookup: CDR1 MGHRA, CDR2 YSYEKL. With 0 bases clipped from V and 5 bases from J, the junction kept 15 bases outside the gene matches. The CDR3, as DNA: TGCGCCAGCAGCCAAGATTGGCCAGGGACAGGGGATGGGGAAACTGAAGCTTTCTTT. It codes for CASSQDWPGTGDGETEAFF.

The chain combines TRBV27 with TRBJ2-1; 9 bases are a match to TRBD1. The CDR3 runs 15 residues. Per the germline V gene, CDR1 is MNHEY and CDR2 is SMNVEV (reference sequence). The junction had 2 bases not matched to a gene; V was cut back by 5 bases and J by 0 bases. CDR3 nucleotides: TGTGCCAGCAGTGGGGACAGGGACTCCTACAATGAGCAGTTCTTC. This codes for CASSGDRDSYNEQFF.

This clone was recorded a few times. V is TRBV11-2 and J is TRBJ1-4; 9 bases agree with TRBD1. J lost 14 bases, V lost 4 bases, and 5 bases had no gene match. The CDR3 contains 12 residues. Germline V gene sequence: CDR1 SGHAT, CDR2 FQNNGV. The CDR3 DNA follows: TGTGCCAGCAGCTCAGCGGACAGGGGCCTGTTTTTT. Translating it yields CASSSADRGLFF.

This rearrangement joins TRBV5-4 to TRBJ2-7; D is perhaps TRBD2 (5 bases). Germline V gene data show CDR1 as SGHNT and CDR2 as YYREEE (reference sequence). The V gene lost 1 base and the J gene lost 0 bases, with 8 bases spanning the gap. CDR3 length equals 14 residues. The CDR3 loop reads CASSLTLASYEQYF. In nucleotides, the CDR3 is TGTGCCAGCAGCTTGACTCTAGCCTCCTACGAGCAGTACTTC.

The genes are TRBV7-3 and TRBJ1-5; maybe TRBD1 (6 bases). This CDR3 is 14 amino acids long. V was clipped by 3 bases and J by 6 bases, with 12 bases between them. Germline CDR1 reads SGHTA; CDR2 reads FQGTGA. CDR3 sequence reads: CASSLPRGGQPQHF. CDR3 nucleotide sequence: TGTGCCAGCAGCTTGCCCAGGGGTGGTCAGCCCCAGCATTTT.

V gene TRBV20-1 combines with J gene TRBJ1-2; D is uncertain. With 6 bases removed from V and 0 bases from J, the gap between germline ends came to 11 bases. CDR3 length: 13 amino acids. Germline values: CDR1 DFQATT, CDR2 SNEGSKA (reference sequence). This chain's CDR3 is CSASPGSNYGYTF. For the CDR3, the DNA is TGCAGTGCGAGTCCCGGGTCTAACTATGGCTACACCTTC.